This T cell receptor (beta chain) was recovered during a study of T cell repertoires in cytomegalovirus infection. Study-wide background: CMV infection together with matching HLA type was indicated by public TCR beta signatures. Study outcomes and limitations: Using cumulative public TCR beta family frequency, the authors identified those who carried CMV together with the relevant HLA.

In this sample, this clonotype turned up many times. The antigen remains unidentified. TCRdb passed the reads through MiXCR, listing each CDR3 protein once. The data contain hundreds of thousands of distinct CDR3 sequences, 31% of them seen just once; the ten biggest clones take up 10% to 15%. The source is a human donor in good health (CMV status not recorded). Some clones in this sample may be carry-over from other donors' samples. The sample here was cultured CD8+ T cells from PBMCs, taken from culture after CMV antigen stimulation.

The CDR3 bases are TGTGCCAGCAGCTTAGTACTCGCAGGCATGAACACTGAAGCTTTCTTT. It is translated as CASSLVLAGMNTEAFF. The V and J genes are TRBV7-8 and TRBJ1-1; D is undetermined. V was cut by 1 base and J by 0 bases, with 12 bases left in between. Germline values: CDR1 SGHVS, CDR2 FQNEAQ. This CDR3 is built from 16 residues.